Listed here are 13 T cell receptor beta chains from one sample, sequenced in a study of cytomegalovirus exposure and HLA in healthy donors. TCRdb keeps only in-frame clones here, not all; method: immunoSEQ multiplex PCR. Among about 150,000 clones listed, about nine tenths were seen once. Sequenced sample: PBMCs. These receptors came from a man younger than 35 in good health and CMV-seronegative.

The chain recombines TRBV15 with TRBJ2-3; TRBD2 aligns across 12 bases. Germline V gene sequence: CDR1 LNHNV, CDR2 YYDKDF (reference sequence). The J segment lost 10 bases and the V segment lost 0 bases, leaving 20 bases of the junction unmatched. This CDR3 spans 20 amino acids. The CDR3 protein is CATSRDSGGGLAGTNVAQYF. CDR3 in DNA: TGTGCCACCAGCAGAGATTCAGGGGGCGGACTAGCGGGAACCAACGTGGCGCAGTATTTT.

The chain carries TRBV5-1 and TRBJ1-1; 7 bases match TRBD1. Per the germline V gene, CDR1 is SGHRS and CDR2 is YFSETQ. V trimming: 4 bases; J trimming: 0 bases; junction bases outside the gene matches: 6. This CDR3 is built from 15 residues. CDR3 protein: CASSLRDSMNTEAFF. The CDR3 bases are TGCGCCAGCAGCCTCCGGGACAGTATGAACACTGAAGCTTTCTTT.

V is TRBV9 and J is TRBJ1-2, with 10 bases aligning to TRBD1. Germline CDR1 and CDR2: SGDLS and YYNGEE. The CDR3 totals 15 residues. With 3 bases clipped from V and 5 bases from J, the junction kept 7 bases outside the gene matches. The CDR3 bases are TGTGCCAGCAGCGCCTCCGGGACAGGGGTTTATGGCTACACCTTC. It codes for CASSASGTGVYGYTF.

V is TRBV19 and J is TRBJ2-3, with 7 nucleotides matching TRBD1. The CDR3 runs 15 residues. Germline V lookup: CDR1 LNHDA, CDR2 SQIVND (reference sequence). With 4 bases clipped from V and 0 bases from J, the junction kept 4 bases outside the gene matches. The CDR3 nucleotides read TGTGCCAGTAGTAAGGGACAGTCTAGCACAGATACGCAGTATTTT. This gives the protein CASSKGQSSTDTQYF.

The V and J genes are TRBV27 and TRBJ1-1; unclear D gene. Between the trimmed V and J ends, which lost 6 bases and 5 bases, there was a span of 16 bases. The CDR3 sequence is 14 residues long. Germline CDR1 and CDR2: MNHEY and SMNVEV (reference sequence). The CDR3 nucleotides read TGTGCCAGCAGGGAGGGTTTCGGTGAAACTGAAGCTTTCTTT. Amino acids: CASREGFGETEAFF.

The rearrangement joins TRBV5-6 to TRBJ1-4; D might be TRBD1 (5 bases). The CDR3 is 16 residues long. Germline loops: CDR1 SGHDT, CDR2 YYEEEE. The germline V and J ends were trimmed by 5 bases and 4 bases, with 18 bases remaining between them. In nucleotides, the CDR3 is TGTGCCAGCAGTGGGGGGATCGGGGCCCTTAATGAAAAACTGTTTTTT. Translating gives CASSGGIGALNEKLFF.

This chain links TRBV12-5 with TRBJ1-2, with 11 positions matching TRBD1. V lost 10 bases to trimming and J lost 4 bases; unmatched junction nucleotides: 8. This CDR3 comprises 14 residues. Germline V CDR1 and CDR2: LGHNT, FRNRAP. The CDR3 here is CATRTGGFLYGYTF. The CDR3 coding sequence is TGTGCTACCCGGACAGGGGGCTTTCTCTATGGCTACACCTTC.

V gene TRBV5-4 combines with J gene TRBJ2-1; 9 bases agree with TRBD2. The germline V gene encodes CDR1 SGHNT and CDR2 YYREEE (reference sequence). V shed 2 bases and J 2 bases; nucleotides not matched to a gene: 5. The CDR3 runs 16 residues. The CDR3 region has the DNA TGTGCCAGCAGCTTCCCGCGGGGGGGCACCTACAATGAGCAGTTCTTC. Translation gives CASSFPRGGTYNEQFF.

The rearrangement links TRBV19 to TRBJ2-5; D is undetermined. Germline values: CDR1 LNHDA, CDR2 SQIVND (reference sequence). This CDR3 comprises 13 residues. V lost 4 bases and J lost 0, with 6 bases in between. The CDR3 here is CASSNSNQETQYF. The DNA of the CDR3 is TGTGCCAGTAGTAACTCTAACCAAGAGACCCAGTACTTC.

The rearrangement links TRBV6-1 to TRBJ2-7, with 10 positions matching TRBD1. Germline V gene sequence: CDR1 MNHNS, CDR2 SASEGT. V trimming: 6 bases; J trimming: 2 bases; junction bases outside the gene matches: 4. This CDR3 has 14 amino acids. The CDR3 spells CASRPTGGAYEQYF. The CDR3 DNA is TGTGCCAGCAGACCGACAGGGGGCGCCTACGAGCAGTACTTC.

The J gene is TRBJ1-2, the V gene TRBV10-3; D unresolved. The CDR3 spans 12 residues. Germline CDR1 ENHRY, CDR2 SYGVKD. Between the trimmed V and J ends, which lost 6 bases and 5 bases, there was a span of 10 bases. In DNA form, the CDR3 reads TGTGCCATCAGCAGCGGGTCATATGGCTACACCTTC. Translating gives CAISSGSYGYTF.

The J gene is TRBJ2-4, the V gene TRBV7-8; a possible D gene is TRBD2 (5 bases). Between the trimmed V and J ends, which lost 4 bases and 3 bases, there was a span of 16 bases. The CDR3 runs to 16 residues. Germline CDR1 and CDR2: SGHVS and FQNEAQ. The CDR3 DNA reads as TGTGCCAGCAGCTCACAAACGGACTGGGACAAAAACATTCAGTACTTC. Translated, it gives CASSSQTDWDKNIQYF.

J is TRBJ2-2 and V is TRBV7-9, with D unclear. The CDR3 totals 14 residues. Germline V gene data show CDR1 as SEHNR and CDR2 as FQNEAQ (reference sequence). V gave up 1 base and J gave up 3 bases, with 6 bases separating them. The CDR3 spells CASSLVGHTGELFF. The CDR3 coding sequence is TGTGCCAGCAGCTTAGTTGGGCACACCGGGGAGCTGTTTTTT.